This passage covers 13 T cell receptor beta chains from one sample sequenced in a study of T-cell reconstitution after alpha-beta-depleted transplantation in children. This sample's TCRbeta library carried unique molecular identifier barcodes. TCRdb passed the PCR reads through MiXCR, listing each CDR3 protein once. The sample includes some 600,000 distinct CDR3 sequences, roughly 15% of them seen just once. Sequenced here: PBMCs from the stem cell graft donor, sampled from the stem cell graft. The receptor set was obtained from a human donor who donated a stem cell graft to a child with acute myeloid leukemia.

This rearrangement joins TRBV9 to TRBJ2-2, with TRBD1 identical over 10 bases. Per the germline V gene, CDR1 is SGDLS and CDR2 is YYNGEE. The length of the CDR3 is 15 residues. Unmatched junction bases numbered 6, after V lost 1 base and J lost 9 bases. CDR3: CASSVRTGGTRELFF. The CDR3 DNA is TGTGCCAGCAGCGTACGGACAGGGGGGACCCGGGAGCTGTTTTTT.

Regarding this clonotype: This may stem from a read error, because a much larger clone lies one nucleotide away. The CDR3 sequence is CSAPGSDTDTQYF. As DNA, the CDR3 is TGCAGTGCGCCGGGGAGCGACACAGATACGCAGTATTTT. This sequence joins TRBV20-1 and TRBJ2-3; D perhaps matches TRBD2 (5 bases). In germline, CDR1 is DFQATT, CDR2 SNEGSKA (reference sequence). This CDR3 contains 13 residues. The V end was cut by 6 bases, the J end by 2 bases, with 12 bases between.

This clonotype was counted a few times. This chain uses TRBV6-2 or TRBV6-3 with TRBJ1-1, with a weak D call TRBD1 (6 bases). In germline, CDR1 is MNHEY, CDR2 SVGEGT. With 5 bases removed from V and 11 bases from J, the gap between germline ends came to 12 bases. This CDR3 comprises 11 residues. CDR3 coding DNA: TGTGCCAGCAGTCAGGGGACAACGGCTTTCTTT. This encodes CASSQGTTAFF.

This clonotype was picked up many times. The chain uses TRBV6-1 and TRBJ1-1; D possibly corresponds to TRBD1 (6 bases). V was clipped by 10 bases and J by 5 bases, with 20 bases between them. Per germline, CDR1 MNHNS and CDR2 SASEGT. This CDR3 has 14 amino acids. The CDR3 DNA reads TGTGCCATCCACGGCAGGGGACCCGGGACTGAAGCTTTCTTT. This codes for CAIHGRGPGTEAFF.

CDR3 amino acids: CAWSGRGTKIQPQHF. CDR3 nucleotide sequence: TGTGCCTGGAGCGGCAGGGGGACTAAAATCCAGCCCCAGCATTTT. The chain couples TRBV30 to TRBJ1-5, with TRBD1 matching over 7 bases. V was pared by 3 bases and J by 7 bases, with 12 bases of the junction left unmatched. From germline, CDR1 is GTSNPN and CDR2 SVGIG (reference sequence). The CDR3 sequence is 15 residues long.

This clonotype was detected many times. The J gene is TRBJ1-6, the V gene TRBV12-3 or TRBV12-4; 7 bases line up with TRBD1. CDR3 size: 16 residues. With 5 bases clipped from V and 9 bases from J, the junction kept 13 bases outside the gene matches. CDR3 amino acids: CASSLGTAAVGSPLHF. The CDR3 nucleotides read TGTGCCAGCAGTCTTGGGACAGCCGCGGTTGGTTCACCCCTCCACTTT.

This clonotype was seen a handful of times. The chain links TRBV20-1 to TRBJ1-2; 8 nucleotides match TRBD1. J gave up 8 bases and V 2 bases, and 7 bases lay outside the gene matches. This CDR3 has 13 residues. Per the germline V gene, CDR1 is DFQATT and CDR2 is SNEGSKA (reference sequence). The chain's CDR3 is CSARTTGGGGYTF. For the CDR3, the DNA is TGCAGTGCTAGAACCACAGGGGGTGGGGGCTACACCTTC.

The table lists this clonotype with many counts. The V call is TRBV6-5, the J call TRBJ2-2; either TRBD1 or TRBD2 may supply D (5 bases each). Germline V CDR1 and CDR2: MNHEY, SVGAGI. The CDR3 has 14 residues. V was cut by 2 bases and J by 9 bases, with 13 bases left in between. The CDR3 spells CASSYGTIRRELFF. The CDR3 nucleotides are TGTGCCAGCAGTTACGGGACGATCCGCCGGGAGCTGTTTTTT.

This clonotype was detected many times. The chain has TRBV20-1 and TRBJ2-7; 8 bases match TRBD2. The CDR3 runs 14 residues. Germline V gene data show CDR1 as DFQATT and CDR2 as SNEGSKA (reference sequence). V shed 1 base, J shed 0 bases, and the junction held 2 bases outside the gene matches. DNA for the CDR3: TGCAGTGCTAGAGGCGGGGGGTCCTCCTACGAGCAGTACTTC. Translated, it gives CSARGGGSSYEQYF.

This clonotype has only a few counts. The chain links TRBV4-3 to TRBJ2-3; the match to TRBD2 covers 10 bases. The germline CDR1 and CDR2 sequences are LGHNA and YSLEER. CDR3 length: 16 residues. Trimming took 4 bases from V and 6 from J; bases not matched to a gene: 10. CDR3 protein: CASSPGSGGAGDTQYF. Written as DNA, the CDR3 is TGCGCCAGCAGCCCGGGGAGCGGGGGGGCCGGTGATACGCAGTATTTT.

This clonotype was counted many times. The chain links TRBV20-1 to TRBJ1-3; a possible D gene is TRBD1 (5 bases). Trimming stripped 2 bases from V and 1 base from J, with 18 bases between. Germline values: CDR1 DFQATT, CDR2 SNEGSKA (reference sequence). The CDR3 has 17 amino acids. In DNA form, the CDR3 reads TGCAGTGCTAGACACCCGGGACGTCGAATATCTGGAAACACCATATATTTT. As protein: CSARHPGRRISGNTIYF.

This clonotype was counted ten times or more. This chain uses TRBV20-1 with TRBJ2-7, with a weak D call TRBD1 (5 bases). The germline V gene has CDR1 DFQATT and CDR2 SNEGSKA (reference sequence). V gave up 3 bases and J gave up 4 bases, with 22 bases separating them. The CDR3 has 16 residues. The CDR3 sequence is CSASKGANRRRYEQYF. CDR3 nucleotides: TGCAGTGCTAGCAAAGGGGCCAACCGCCGACGGTACGAGCAGTACTTC.

Remarks on this clonotype: One base away lies a much larger clone, so this may be a sequencing read error. The rearrangement links TRBV27 to TRBJ2-7; D is undetermined. This CDR3 comprises 12 residues. CDR1 MNHEY and CDR2 SMNVEV come from the germline V gene (reference sequence). Trimming pared 2 bases from V and 10 bases from J, leaving 12 bases between. Here the CDR3 DNA reads TGTGCCAGCAGTTTAACCGGGCGCGACCAGTACTTC. Translated: CASSLTGRDQYF.